This record concerns one T cell receptor beta chain sequence. The clone's antigen remains unknown. Within one base of it there is no much larger clone, and no base qualities were kept. This entry is derived from a study of T cell responses to AZD1222 COVID-19 vaccine (dated by TCRdb to about 2021). Concerning the study at large: TCR sequencing was performed for more than 230 trial participants, of whom 200 to 220 were given two doses of AZD1222 and approximately 25 were given two doses of MenACWY control vaccine. Enrollment into the trials was organized by age into subgroups of 18-55, 56-69 and 70-plus years, and those subgroups contained approximately 150, 30 and 60 TCR-sequenced participants, respectively. Results and caveats for the whole study, not just this receptor: Spike-specific TCR breadth and depth rose significantly after two AZD1222 doses compared with day 0 and with MenACWY recipients. In the small 56-69-year group, the increase in depth fell short of significance, most likely because of low power. Conclusions about previously exposed vaccinees are limited, since just five or six AZD1222 recipients were seropositive for SARS-CoV-2 at baseline. Participants were mostly white British, with more females than males. The authors suggested clonal diversity may have been underestimated. Nearly half of unique spike-specific TCRs reportedly recognized epitopes outside regions mutated in the B.1.351 and B.1.1.7 variants. The whole spike protein was spanned by vaccine-associated CD4 TCRs, and dominant responses were seen in regions 160-218 and 743-854. Because no samples from the day 14 peak response were available, repertoires could be characterized only after the peak T cell response.

The CDR3 regions of human TCRbeta chains were subjected to immunosequencing. As for how the authors treated the data: TCRs in the repertoires were compared against a reference library of SARS-CoV-2-specific TCRs that had been generated with the MIRA antigen-specificity platform. Breadth meant the fraction of unique TCRs that were SARS-CoV-2-associated, whereas depth meant the fraction of total T cells that were SARS-CoV-2-associated. Using the MIRA data, each spike-specific TCR was mapped to the spike region that the TCR reacts to and placed in a CD4 or CD8 class. Log10-transformed breadth and depth values were compared by one-way ANOVA with Sidak's multiple comparisons tests. TCRdb provides this immuneACCESS table in a form limited to in-frame rearrangements. Some clones are lacking; in checked studies, under half of them reflect an unresolved V gene, and why the rest are absent is not known. V, J and clone size are taken as reported in that table, and D and trimming were inferred from the DNA itself. The sample records 86,000 or so clones, 75% to 95% of which are singletons. Of the sample, under 14% falls within the top ten clones.

There are 15 amino acids in the CDR3, from cysteine to phenylalanine inclusive. Kept here is only the CDR3 DNA, which spans 45 bases and is read in frame from base 1. V drops 3 bases and J drops 6 bases, leaving 15 bases in between. CDR1 and CDR2 are drawn from the germline V gene (reference sequence): SGHNT, YYREEE. Explained via the paper, the time point label denotes: about 28 days (+/-7) after the second vaccine dose. AZD1222 recipients given second doses at about 4 weeks or at about 12 weeks were pooled, since spike-specific TCR depth and breadth were not found to differ between the two schedules. The vaccinee samples were drawn from two UK trials, COV001 and COV002, one of which was a single-blind randomized controlled phase 2/3 trial testing AZD1222 (ChAdOx1 nCoV-19) in healthy adults. For TCRbeta chain sequencing, PBMC samples were collected from trial participants at day 0 and at day 28 after the second dose.

This receptor was taken from an adult who received the AZD1222 COVID-19 vaccine. The sequencing used peripheral blood, collected 28 days after the second AZD1222 dose. The chain links TRBV5-4 with TRBJ1-4; the D gene lacks a confident call. The CDR3 region: CASSSKPRWDEKLFF. The nucleotide sequence is TGTGCCAGCAGCTCAAAGCCGCGATGGGATGAAAAACTGTTTTTT.